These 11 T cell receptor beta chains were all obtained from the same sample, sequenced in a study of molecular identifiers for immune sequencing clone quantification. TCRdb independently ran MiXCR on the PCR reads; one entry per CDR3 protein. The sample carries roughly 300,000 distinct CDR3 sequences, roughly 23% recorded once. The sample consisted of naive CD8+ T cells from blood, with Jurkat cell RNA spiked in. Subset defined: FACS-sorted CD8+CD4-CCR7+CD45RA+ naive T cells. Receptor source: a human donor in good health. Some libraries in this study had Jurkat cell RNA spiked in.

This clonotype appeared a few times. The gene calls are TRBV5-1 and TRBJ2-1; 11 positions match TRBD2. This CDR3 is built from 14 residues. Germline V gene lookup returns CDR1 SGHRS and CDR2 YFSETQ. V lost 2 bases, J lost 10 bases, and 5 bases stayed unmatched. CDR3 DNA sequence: TGCGCCAGCAGCTTCACGGGACTAGCGGCCGAGCAGTTCTTC. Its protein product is CASSFTGLAAEQFF.

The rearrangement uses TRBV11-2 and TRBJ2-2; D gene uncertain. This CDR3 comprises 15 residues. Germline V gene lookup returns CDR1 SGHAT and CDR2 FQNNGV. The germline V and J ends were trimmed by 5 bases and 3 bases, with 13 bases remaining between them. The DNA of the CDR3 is TGTGCCAGCAGCGATATGTTCAGATACACCGGGGAGCTGTTTTTT. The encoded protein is CASSDMFRYTGELFF.

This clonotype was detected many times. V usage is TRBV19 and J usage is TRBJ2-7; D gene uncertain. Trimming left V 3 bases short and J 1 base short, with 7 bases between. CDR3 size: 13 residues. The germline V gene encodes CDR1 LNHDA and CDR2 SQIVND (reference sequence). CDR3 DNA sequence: TGTGCCAGTAGTATGGCACTGTCCTACGAGCAGTACTTC. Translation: CASSMALSYEQYF.

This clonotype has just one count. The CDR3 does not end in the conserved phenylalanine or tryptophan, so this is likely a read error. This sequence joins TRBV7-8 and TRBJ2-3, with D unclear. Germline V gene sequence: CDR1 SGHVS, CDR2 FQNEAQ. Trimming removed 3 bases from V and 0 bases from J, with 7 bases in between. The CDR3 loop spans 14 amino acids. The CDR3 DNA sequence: TGTGCCAGCAGCTTGGCGGCTAGCACAGATACGCAGTATTCT. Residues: CASSLAASTDTQYS.

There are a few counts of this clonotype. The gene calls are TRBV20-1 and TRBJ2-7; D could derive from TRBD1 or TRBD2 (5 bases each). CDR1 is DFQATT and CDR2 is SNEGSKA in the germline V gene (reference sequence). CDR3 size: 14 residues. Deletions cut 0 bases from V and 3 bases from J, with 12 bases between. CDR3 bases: TGCAGTGCTAGAGATCCCATGGGGGACTACGAGCAGTACTTC. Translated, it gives CSARDPMGDYEQYF.

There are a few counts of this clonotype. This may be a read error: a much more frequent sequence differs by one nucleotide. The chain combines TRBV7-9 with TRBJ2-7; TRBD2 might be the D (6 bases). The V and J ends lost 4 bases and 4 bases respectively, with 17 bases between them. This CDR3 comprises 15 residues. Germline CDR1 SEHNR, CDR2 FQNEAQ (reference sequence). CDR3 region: CASSSSPGEPYEQYF. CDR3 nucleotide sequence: TGTGCCAGCAGCTCATCGCCGGGGGAGCCTTACGAGCAGTACTTC.

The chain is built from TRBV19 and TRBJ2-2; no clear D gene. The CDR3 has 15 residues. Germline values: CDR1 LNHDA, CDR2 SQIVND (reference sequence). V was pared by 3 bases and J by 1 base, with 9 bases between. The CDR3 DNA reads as TGTGCCAGTAGTATGGACGGGCTGAACACCGGGGAGCTGTTTTTT. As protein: CASSMDGLNTGELFF.

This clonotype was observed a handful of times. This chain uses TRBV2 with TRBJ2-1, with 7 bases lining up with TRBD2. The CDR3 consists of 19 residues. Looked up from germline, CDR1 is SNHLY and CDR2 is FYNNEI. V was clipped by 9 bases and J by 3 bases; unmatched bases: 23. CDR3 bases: TGTGCCAGTGCTCCCCTGGTGACTAGCACGAGCGGCGTCTACAATGAGCAGTTCTTC. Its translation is CASAPLVTSTSGVYNEQFF.

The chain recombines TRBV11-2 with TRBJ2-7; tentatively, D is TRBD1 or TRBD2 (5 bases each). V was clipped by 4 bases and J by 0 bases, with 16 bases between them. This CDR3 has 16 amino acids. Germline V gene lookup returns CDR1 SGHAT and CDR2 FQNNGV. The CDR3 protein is CASSSPGRMSSYEQYF. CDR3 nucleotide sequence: TGTGCCAGCAGCTCCCCGGGGCGGATGAGCTCCTACGAGCAGTACTTC.

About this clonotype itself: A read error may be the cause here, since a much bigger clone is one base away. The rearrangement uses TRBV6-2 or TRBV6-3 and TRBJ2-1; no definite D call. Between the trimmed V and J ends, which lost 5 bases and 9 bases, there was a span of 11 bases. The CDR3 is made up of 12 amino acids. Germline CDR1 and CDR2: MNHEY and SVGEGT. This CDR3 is CASSAELGEQFF. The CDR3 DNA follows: TGTGCCAGCAGTGCTGAACTCGGTGAGCAGTTCTTC.

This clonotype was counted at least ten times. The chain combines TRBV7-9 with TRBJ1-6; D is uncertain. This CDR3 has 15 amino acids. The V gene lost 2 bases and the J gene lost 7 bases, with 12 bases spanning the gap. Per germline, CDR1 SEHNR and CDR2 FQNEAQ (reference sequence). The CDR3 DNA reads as TGTGCCAGCAGCTTACAACCTAATAGCAATTCACCCCTCCACTTT. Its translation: CASSLQPNSNSPLHF.